This TCR beta chain was sequenced in a study of T cell repertoires in cytomegalovirus infection. On the study more broadly: Used in the study were CMV epitopes, some recently identified and HLA-C-restricted, others well-studied and HLA-B-restricted. Signatures in public TCR beta sequences pointed to both CMV infection and matching HLA type.

The ends were cut back, 8 bases at V and 0 bases at J, with 8 bases in the middle. The CDR3 loop spans 13 amino acids. CDR1 is SGHVS, CDR2 FNYEAQ, per germline. Points from the study as a whole: The response measured ex vivo was dominated by TCR beta clonotypes (HLA-C-restricted and CMV-specific).

TCRdb independently ran MiXCR on the reads; one entry per CDR3 protein. This table holds around 570,000 distinct CDR3 sequences, approximately 40% found once. About this clonotype: Its specificity is not known.

The sample was cultured PBMCs, taken from culture after CMV antigen stimulation. The clonotype was recovered from a human donor in good health (CMV status not recorded). Some clones in this sample may be carry-over from other donors' samples. The rearrangement links TRBV7-6 to TRBJ1-3; unclear D gene. In nucleotides, the CDR3 is TGTGCCAGCTCGTCCGGCTCTGGAAACACCATATATTTT. This encodes CASSSGSGNTIYF.